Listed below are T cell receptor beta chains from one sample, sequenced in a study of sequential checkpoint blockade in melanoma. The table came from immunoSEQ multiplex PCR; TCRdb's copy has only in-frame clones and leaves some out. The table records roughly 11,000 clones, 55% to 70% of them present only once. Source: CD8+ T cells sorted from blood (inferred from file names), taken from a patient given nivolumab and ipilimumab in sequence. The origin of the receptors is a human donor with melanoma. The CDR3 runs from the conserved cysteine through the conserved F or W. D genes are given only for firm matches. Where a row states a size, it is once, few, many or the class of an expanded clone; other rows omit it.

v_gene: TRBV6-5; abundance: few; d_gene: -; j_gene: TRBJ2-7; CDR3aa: CASSPGKEQYF; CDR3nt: TGTGCCAGCAGTCCCGGGAAAGAGCAGTACTTC
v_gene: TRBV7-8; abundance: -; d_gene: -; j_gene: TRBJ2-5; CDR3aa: CASSLENRETQYF; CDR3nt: TGTGCCAGCAGCCTCGAGAACAGAGAGACCCAGTACTTC
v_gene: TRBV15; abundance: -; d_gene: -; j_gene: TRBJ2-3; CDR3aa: CATSRDRASATDTQYF; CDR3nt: TGTGCCACCAGCAGAGATCGGGCTAGCGCCACAGATACGCAGTATTTT
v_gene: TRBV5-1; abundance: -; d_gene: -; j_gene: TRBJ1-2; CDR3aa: CASSLYGQGCTF; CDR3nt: TGCGCCAGCAGCTTGTACGGGCAGGGCTGCACCTTC
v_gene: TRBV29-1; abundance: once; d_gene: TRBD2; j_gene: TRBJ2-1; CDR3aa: CSVYTAGVTSYNEQFF; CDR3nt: TGCAGCGTTTATACAGCGGGAGTGACCTCCTACAATGAGCAGTTCTTC
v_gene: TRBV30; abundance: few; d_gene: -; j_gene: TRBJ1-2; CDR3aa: CAWSLARQANYGYTF; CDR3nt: TGTGCCTGGAGTTTAGCACGGCAAGCTAACTATGGCTACACCTTC
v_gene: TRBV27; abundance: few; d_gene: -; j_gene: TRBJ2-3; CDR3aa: CASSLSEGITDTQYF; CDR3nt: TGTGCCAGCAGTTTATCGGAGGGTATCACAGATACGCAGTATTTT
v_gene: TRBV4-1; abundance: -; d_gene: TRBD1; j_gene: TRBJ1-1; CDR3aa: CASSQDTTGGTEAFF; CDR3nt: TGCGCCAGCAGCCAAGATACGACAGGGGGGACTGAAGCTTTCTTT
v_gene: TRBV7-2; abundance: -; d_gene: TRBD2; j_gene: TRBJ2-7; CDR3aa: CASSPRLAGGPPYEQYF; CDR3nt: TGTGCCAGCAGCCCCCGACTAGCGGGGGGGCCGCCCTACGAGCAGTACTTC
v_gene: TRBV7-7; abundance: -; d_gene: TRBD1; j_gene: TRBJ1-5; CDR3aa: CASRQGQESGQPQHF; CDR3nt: TGTGCCAGCAGACAGGGACAGGAAAGTGGACAGCCCCAGCATTTT
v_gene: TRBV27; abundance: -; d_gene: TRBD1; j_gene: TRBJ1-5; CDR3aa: CASSLDGQGGLSNQPQHF; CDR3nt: TGTGCCAGCAGTTTAGATGGACAGGGGGGCCTTAGCAATCAGCCCCAGCATTTT
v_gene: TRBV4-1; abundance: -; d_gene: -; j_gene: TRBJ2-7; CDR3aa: CASSQEDWGEVPYEQYF; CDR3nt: TGCGCCAGCAGCCAAGAGGACTGGGGAGAAGTTCCCTACGAGCAGTACTTC
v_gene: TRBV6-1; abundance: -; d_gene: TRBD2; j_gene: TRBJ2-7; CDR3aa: CASSEGTSGGSYEQYF; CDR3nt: TGTGCCAGCAGTGAAGGGACTAGCGGGGGTTCCTACGAGCAGTACTTC
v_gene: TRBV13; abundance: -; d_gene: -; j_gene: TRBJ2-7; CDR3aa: CASSAVGYEQYF; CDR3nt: TGTGCCAGCAGCGCAGTTGGCTACGAGCAGTACTTC
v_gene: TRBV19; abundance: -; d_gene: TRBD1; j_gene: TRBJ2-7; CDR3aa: CASSIGWDRSKAYEQYF; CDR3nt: TGTGCCAGTAGTATAGGGTGGGACAGGTCCAAGGCGTACGAGCAGTACTTC
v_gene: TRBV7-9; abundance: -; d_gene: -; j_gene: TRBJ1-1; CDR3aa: CASSLEGRVLSEAFF; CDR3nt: TGTGCCAGCAGCTTAGAGGGCAGGGTCTTGTCGGAAGCTTTCTTT
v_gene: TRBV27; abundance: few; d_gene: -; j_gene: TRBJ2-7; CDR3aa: CASSASRGRVTYEQYF; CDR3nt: TGTGCCAGCAGTGCCTCCAGGGGTAGAGTGACCTACGAGCAGTACTTC
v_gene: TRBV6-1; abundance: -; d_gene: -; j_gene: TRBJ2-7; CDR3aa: CASSDGAGYYEQYF; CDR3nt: TGTGCCAGCAGTGATGGGGCAGGGTACTACGAGCAGTACTTC
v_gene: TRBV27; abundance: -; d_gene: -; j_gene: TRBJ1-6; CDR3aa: CASSLLGQNSPLHF; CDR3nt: TGTGCCAGCAGTCTCTTAGGACAGAATTCACCCCTCCACTTT
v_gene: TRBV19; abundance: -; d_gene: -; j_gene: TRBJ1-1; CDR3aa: CASSMYVRQRNTEAFF; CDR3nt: TGTGCCAGTAGTATGTATGTACGACAGAGGAACACTGAAGCTTTCTTT
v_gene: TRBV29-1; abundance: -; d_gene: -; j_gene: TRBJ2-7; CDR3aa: CSVVLSSYEQYF; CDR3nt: TGCAGCGTTGTCCTCAGCTCCTACGAGCAGTACTTC
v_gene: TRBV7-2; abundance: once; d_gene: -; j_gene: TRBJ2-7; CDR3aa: CASSLTTRNEQYF; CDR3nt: TGTGCCAGCAGCTTAACTACACGGAACGAGCAGTACTTC
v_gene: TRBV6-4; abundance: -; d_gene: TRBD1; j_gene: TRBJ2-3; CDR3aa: CASSDGQGADTQYF; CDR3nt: TGTGCCAGCAGTGACGGACAGGGGGCAGATACGCAGTATTTT
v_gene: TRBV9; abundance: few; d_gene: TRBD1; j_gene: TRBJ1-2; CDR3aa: CASSLGQGLSSLTYGYTF; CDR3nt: TGTGCCAGCAGCCTAGGACAGGGCCTAAGTAGCCTTACATATGGCTACACCTTC
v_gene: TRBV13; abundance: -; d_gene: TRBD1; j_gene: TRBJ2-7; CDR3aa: CASRSTGSSYEQYF; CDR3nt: TGTGCCAGCAGATCGACAGGGAGCTCCTACGAGCAGTACTTC
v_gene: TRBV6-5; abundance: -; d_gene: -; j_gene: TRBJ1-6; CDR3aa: CASSYSIIGGNSPLHF; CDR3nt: TGTGCCAGCAGTTACTCGATCATCGGCGGCAATTCACCCCTCCACTTT
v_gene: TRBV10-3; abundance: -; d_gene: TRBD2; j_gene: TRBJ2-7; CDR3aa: CAISESPGRASGGDWYF; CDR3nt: TGTGCCATCAGTGAGAGCCCCGGCAGGGCTAGCGGGGGGGATTGGTACTTC
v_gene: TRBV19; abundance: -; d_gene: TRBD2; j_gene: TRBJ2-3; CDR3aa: CASSIRAGDTDTQYF; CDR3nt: TGTGCCAGTAGTATCAGGGCGGGGGACACAGATACGCAGTATTTT
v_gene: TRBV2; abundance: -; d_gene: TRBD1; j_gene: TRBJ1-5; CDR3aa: CASKPGTGFNQPQHF; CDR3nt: TGTGCCAGTAAACCCGGGACAGGGTTTAATCAGCCCCAGCATTTT
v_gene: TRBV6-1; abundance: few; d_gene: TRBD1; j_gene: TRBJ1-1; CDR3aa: CASSPAATGVGFF; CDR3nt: TGTGCCAGCAGCCCGGCCGCGACAGGGGTGGGTTTCTTT
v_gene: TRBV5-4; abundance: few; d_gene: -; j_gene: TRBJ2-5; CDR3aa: CASSSGTSETQYF; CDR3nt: TGTGCCAGCAGCTCCGGGACATCGGAGACCCAGTACTTC
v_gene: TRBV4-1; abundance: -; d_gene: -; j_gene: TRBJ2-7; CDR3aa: CASSQSAAHQYF; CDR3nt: TGCGCCAGCAGCCAAAGCGCGGCCCACCAGTACTTC